Ten or more counts support the clone carrying this T cell receptor beta chain. Its target is unknown. DNA from unsorted PBMC was sequenced on ten immunoSEQ deep assay plates. TCRdb's copy holds only in-frame clones and misses some; the assay was immunoSEQ multiplex PCR. The repertoire holds about 99,000 clones, with more than 45% as singletons. The data are from a study of shared clonotypes between healthy human individuals. The study, taken as a whole, reports: The represented genetic and exposure-history diversity was limited by the small number of donors.

The CDR3 length is 17 residues. The V end lost 8 bases, the J end lost 0 bases, and 20 bases lay between the germline ends. Germline-derived CDR1 and CDR2 are KGHSH and LQKENI. Unsorted samples, those not sorted, used roughly 87 million PBMCs for genomic DNA. This TCR was sampled from a woman aged 40-49 years in good health. Some clones in this sample may be carry-over from other donors' samples. This rearrangement joins TRBV18 to TRBJ1-5, with D uncertain. Input material: PBMCs. CDR3 sequence (DNA): TGTGCCAGCCGGGCCAGCGGCAGATTTCTTAGCAATCAGCCCCAGCATTTT. Encoded protein: CASRASGRFLSNQPQHF.